These T cell receptor beta chains were read from a single sample in a study of blood T cell repertoires in COVID-19. The method was immunoSEQ multiplex PCR; TCRdb's version includes in-frame clones alone and lacks a portion of them. The sample records some 460,000 clones, 75% to 90% being singletons. Sequencing was performed on PBMCs or T cells enriched from blood (not recorded which). All receptors come from a woman between 18 and 29 years old who had recovered from COVID-19. Both conserved end residues are part of each CDR3. The order of the fields is CDR3 length, clone size, J gene, V gene, CDR3 protein. Clone size is shown for a subset of rows, as once, few, many or a class of expanded clone.

>14|NA|TRBJ2-2|TRBV28
CASRVREDTGELFF
>15|NA|TRBJ1-1|TRBV6-4
CASSIQGGSVTEAFF
>13|few|TRBJ2-7|TRBV2
CASRIRLDYEQYF
>11|NA|TRBJ1-2|TRBV5-4
CASSPGGGYTF
>14|NA|TRBJ1-2|TRBV2
CASNPWGGEDGYTF
>10|once|TRBJ2-3|TRBV3-1/TRBV3-2
CASSGSRGYF
>18|NA|TRBJ1-4|TRBV3-1/TRBV3-2
CASSHGPGQGDYNEKLFF
>14|NA|TRBJ1-6|TRBV30
CAWSHDRGNSPLHF
>15|NA|TRBJ1-3|TRBV6-5
CASSSTGEIGNTIYF
>16|NA|TRBJ1-2|TRBV28
CASSFFPSTSNYGYTF
>13|NA|TRBJ2-5|TRBV19
CASSRGGQETQYF
>14|NA|TRBJ1-2|TRBV7-9
CASSSIGQGHGYTF
>13|once|TRBJ1-2|TRBV27
CATWGAGARGYTF